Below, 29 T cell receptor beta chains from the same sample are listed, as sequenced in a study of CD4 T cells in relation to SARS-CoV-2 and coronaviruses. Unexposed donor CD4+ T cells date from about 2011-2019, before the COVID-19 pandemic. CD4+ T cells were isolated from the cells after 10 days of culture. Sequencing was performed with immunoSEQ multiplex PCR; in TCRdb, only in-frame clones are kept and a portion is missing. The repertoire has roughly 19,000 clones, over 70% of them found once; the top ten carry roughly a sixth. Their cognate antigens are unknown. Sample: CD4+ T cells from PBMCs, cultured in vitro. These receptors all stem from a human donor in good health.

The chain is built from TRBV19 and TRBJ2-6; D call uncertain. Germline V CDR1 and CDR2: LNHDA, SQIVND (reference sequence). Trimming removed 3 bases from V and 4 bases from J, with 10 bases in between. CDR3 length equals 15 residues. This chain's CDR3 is CASSMGSAGANVLTF. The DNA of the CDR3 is TGTGCCAGTAGTATGGGATCAGCGGGGGCCAACGTCCTGACTTTC. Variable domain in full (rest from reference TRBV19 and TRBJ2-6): DGGITQSPKYLFRKEGQNVTLSCEQNLNHDAMYWYRQDPGQGLRLIYYSQIVNDFQKGDIAEGYSVSREKKESFPLTVTSAQKNPTAFYLCASSMGSAGANVLTFGAGSRLTVL.

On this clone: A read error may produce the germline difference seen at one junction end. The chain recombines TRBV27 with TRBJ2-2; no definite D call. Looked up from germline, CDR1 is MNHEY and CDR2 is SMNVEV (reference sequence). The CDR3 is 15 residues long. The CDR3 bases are TGTGCCAGCAGCTTATACATTGCTGGCACCGGGGAGCTGTTTTTT. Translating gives CASSLYIAGTGELFF.

The CDR3 is CASSKGTESPYNSPLHF. The CDR3 nucleotides read TGTGCCAGCAGCAAAGGGACGGAGTCGCCCTATAATTCACCCCTCCACTTT. The V gene is TRBV21-1, the J gene TRBJ1-6. TRBV21-1 is a documented pseudogene. The CDR3 is made up of 17 amino acids.

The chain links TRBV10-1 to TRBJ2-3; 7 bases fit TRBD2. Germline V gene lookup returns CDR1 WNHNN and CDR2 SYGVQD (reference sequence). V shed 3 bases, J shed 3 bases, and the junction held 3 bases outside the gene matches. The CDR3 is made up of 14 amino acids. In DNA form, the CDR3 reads TGCGCCAGCAGTGATGGGGGGGAAACAGATACGCAGTATTTT. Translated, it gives CASSDGGETDTQYF.

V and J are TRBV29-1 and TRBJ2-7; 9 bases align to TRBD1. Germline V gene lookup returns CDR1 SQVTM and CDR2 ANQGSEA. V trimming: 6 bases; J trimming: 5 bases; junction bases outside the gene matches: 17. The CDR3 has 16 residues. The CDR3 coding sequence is TGCAGCGTGGCGCTCATCGGGACAGGGAAAGGGAACGAGCAGTACTTC. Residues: CSVALIGTGKGNEQYF.

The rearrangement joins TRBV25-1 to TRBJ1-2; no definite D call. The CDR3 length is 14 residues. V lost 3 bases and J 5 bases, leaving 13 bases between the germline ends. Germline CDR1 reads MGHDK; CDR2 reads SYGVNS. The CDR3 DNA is TGTGCCAGCAGTGAGACTGGGGTTGGGTATGGCTACACCTTC. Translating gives CASSETGVGYGYTF.

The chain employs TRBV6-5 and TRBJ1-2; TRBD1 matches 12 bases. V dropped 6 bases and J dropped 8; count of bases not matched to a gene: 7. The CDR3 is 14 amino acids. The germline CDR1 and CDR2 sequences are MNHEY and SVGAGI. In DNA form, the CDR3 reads TGTGCCAGCAGCCCAGGGACAGGGGGCCGGGGCTACACCTTC. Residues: CASSPGTGGRGYTF.

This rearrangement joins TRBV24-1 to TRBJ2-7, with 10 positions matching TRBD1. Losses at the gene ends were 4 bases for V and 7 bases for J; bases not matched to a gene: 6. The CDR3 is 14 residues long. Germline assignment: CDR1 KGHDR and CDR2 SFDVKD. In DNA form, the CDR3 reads TGTGCCACCAGTGAGGGGACAGGGGCGAGAGAGCAGTACTTC. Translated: CATSEGTGAREQYF.

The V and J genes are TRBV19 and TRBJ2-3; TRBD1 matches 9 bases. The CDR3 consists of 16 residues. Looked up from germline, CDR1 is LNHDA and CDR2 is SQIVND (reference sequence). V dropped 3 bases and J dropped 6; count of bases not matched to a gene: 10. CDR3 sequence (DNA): TGTGCCAGTAGTATCGGACAGGGGCGCGTTTGGGATACGCAGTATTTT. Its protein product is CASSIGQGRVWDTQYF.

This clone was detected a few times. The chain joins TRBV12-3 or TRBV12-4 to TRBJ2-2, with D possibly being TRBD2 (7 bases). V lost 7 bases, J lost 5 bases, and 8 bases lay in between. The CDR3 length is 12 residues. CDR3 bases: TGTGCCAGCAAGGGGGGGACCGGGGAGCTGTTTTTT. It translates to CASKGGTGELFF.

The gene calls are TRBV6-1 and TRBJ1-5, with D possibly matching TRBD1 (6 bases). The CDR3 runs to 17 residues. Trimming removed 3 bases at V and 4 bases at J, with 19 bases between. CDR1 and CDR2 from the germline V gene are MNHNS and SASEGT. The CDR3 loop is CASSDGRRGLRNQPQHF. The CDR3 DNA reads TGTGCCAGCAGTGACGGTAGGCGGGGGCTTAGGAATCAGCCCCAGCATTTT.

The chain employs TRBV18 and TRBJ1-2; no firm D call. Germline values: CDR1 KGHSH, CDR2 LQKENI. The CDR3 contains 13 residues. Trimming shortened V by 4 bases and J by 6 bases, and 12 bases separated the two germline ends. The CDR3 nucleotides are TGTGCCAGCTCACGGAGGGAAGTGAATGGCTACACCTTC. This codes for CASSRREVNGYTF. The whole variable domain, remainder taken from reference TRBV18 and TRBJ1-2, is NAGVMQNPRHLVRRRGQEARLRCSPMKGHSHVYWYRQLPEEGLKFMVYLQKENIIDESGMPKERFSAEFPKEGPSILRIQQVVRGDSAAYFCASSRREVNGYTFGSGTRLTVV.

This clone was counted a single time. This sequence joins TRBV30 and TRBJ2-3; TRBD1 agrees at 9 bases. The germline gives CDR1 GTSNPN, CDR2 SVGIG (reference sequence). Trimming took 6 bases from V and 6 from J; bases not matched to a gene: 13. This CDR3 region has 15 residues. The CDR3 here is CACNSGQGPPDTQYF. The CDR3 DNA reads TGTGCCTGCAATTCGGGACAGGGTCCCCCGGATACGCAGTATTTT. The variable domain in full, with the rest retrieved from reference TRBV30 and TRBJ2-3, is SQTIHQWPATLVQPVGSPLSLECTVEGTSNPNLYWYRQAAGRGLQLLFYSVGIGQISSEVPQNLSASRPQDRQFILSSKKLLLSDSGFYLCACNSGQGPPDTQYFGPGTRLTVL.

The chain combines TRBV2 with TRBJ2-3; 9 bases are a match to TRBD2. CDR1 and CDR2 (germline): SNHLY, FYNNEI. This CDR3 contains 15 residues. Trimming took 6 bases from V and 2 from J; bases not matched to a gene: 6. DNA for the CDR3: TGTGCCAGCAGGGTTAGACTAGCGGACACAGATACGCAGTATTTT. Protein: CASRVRLADTDTQYF.

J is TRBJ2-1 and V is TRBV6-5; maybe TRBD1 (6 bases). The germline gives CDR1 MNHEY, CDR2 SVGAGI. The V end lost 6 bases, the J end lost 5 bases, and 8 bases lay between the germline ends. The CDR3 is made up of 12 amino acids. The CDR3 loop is CASSKGDNEQFF. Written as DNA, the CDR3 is TGTGCCAGCAGCAAGGGGGACAATGAGCAGTTCTTC.

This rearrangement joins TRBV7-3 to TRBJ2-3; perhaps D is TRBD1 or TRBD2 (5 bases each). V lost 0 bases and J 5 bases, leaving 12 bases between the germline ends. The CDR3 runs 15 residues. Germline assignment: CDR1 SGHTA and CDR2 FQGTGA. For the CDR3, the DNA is TGTGCCAGCAGCTTAACCGGGACGGTGGGAGATACGCAGTATTTT. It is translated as CASSLTGTVGDTQYF.

In DNA, the CDR3 is TGTGCCAGCAGTCAAGGAGCCGTTGATTCACCCCTCCACTTT. Protein sequence: CASSQGAVDSPLHF. This rearrangement joins TRBV7-3 to TRBJ1-6; D call uncertain. The CDR3 covers 14 residues. Trimming pared 6 bases from V and 8 bases from J, leaving 14 bases between. The germline V gene encodes CDR1 SGHTA and CDR2 FQGTGA.

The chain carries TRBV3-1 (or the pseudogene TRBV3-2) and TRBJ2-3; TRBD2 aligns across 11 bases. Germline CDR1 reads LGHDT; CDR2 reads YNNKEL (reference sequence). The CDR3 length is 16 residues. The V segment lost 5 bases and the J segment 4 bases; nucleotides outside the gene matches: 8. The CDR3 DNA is TGTGCCAGCAGCTCTACGACTAGCGGGGCTCCAGATACGCAGTATTTT. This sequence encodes CASSSTTSGAPDTQYF.

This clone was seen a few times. For the CDR3, the DNA is TGTGCCTTGGACAGGGAGGGGAACACTGAAGCTTTCTTT. Protein: CALDREGNTEAFF. The rearrangement uses TRBV30 and TRBJ1-1; 8 bases align to TRBD1. Looked up from germline, CDR1 is GTSNPN and CDR2 is SVGIG (reference sequence). The V segment lost 7 bases and the J segment 1 base; nucleotides outside the gene matches: 5. The CDR3 totals 13 residues.

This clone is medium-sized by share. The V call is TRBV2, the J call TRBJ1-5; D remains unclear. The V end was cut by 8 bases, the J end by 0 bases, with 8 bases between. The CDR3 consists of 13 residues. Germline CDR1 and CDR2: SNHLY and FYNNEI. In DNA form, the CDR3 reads TGTGCCAGCGAAGTTGATAGCAATCAGCCCCAGCATTTT. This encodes CASEVDSNQPQHF.

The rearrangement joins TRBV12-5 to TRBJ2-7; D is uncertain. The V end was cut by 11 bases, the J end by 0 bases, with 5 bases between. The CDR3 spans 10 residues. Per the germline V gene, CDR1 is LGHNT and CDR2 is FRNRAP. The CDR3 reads CASSSYEQYF. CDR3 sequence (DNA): TGTGCTTCGTCCTCCTACGAGCAGTACTTC.

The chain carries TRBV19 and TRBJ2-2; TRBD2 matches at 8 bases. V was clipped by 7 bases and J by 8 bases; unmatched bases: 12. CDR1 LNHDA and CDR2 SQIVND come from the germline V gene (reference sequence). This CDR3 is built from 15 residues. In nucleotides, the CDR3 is TGTGCCAGTATCCCTACGCTAGCGGGTTCAGGGGAGCTGTTTTTT. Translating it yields CASIPTLAGSGELFF. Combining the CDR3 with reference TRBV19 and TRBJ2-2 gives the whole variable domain DGGITQSPKYLFRKEGQNVTLSCEQNLNHDAMYWYRQDPGQGLRLIYYSQIVNDFQKGDIAEGYSVSREKKESFPLTVTSAQKNPTAFYLCASIPTLAGSGELFFGEGSRLTVL.

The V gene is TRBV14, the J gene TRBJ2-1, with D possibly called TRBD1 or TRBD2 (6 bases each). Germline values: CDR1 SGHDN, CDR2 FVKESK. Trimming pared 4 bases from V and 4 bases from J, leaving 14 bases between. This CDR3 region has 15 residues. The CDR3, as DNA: TGTGCCAGCAGCCGATTAGGGGGGCCTTACAATGAGCAGTTCTTC. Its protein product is CASSRLGGPYNEQFF.

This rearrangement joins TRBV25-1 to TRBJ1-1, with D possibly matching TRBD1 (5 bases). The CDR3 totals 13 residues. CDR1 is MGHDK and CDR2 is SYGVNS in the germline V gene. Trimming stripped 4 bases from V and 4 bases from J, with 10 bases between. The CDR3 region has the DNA TGTGCCAGCAGTGTAGCGGGGCTCACTGAAGCTTTCTTT. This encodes CASSVAGLTEAFF.

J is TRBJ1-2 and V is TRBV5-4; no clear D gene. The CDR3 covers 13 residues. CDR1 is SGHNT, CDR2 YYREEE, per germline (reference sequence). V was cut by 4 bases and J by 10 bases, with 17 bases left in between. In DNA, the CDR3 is TGTGCCAGCAGCCCTCCGTATGGCCATGACTACACCTTC. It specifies CASSPPYGHDYTF.

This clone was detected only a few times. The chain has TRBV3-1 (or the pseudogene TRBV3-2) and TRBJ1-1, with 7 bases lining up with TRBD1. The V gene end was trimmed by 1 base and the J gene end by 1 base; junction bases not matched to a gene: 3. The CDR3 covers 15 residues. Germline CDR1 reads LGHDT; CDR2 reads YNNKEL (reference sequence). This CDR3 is CASSQGPGGNTEAFF. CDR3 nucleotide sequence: TGTGCCAGCAGCCAAGGACCAGGGGGGAACACTGAAGCTTTCTTT.

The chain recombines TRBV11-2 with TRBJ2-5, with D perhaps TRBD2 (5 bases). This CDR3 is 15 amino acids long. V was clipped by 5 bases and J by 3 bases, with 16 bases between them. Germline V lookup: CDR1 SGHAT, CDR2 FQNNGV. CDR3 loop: CASSPSGGREETQYF. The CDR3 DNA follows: TGTGCCAGCAGCCCCTCCGGTGGGCGGGAAGAGACCCAGTACTTC. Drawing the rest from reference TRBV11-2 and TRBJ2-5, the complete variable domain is EAGVAQSPRYKIIEKRQSVAFWCNPISGHATLYWYQQILGQGPKLLIQFQNNGVVDDSQLPKDRFSAERLKGVDSTLKIQPAKLEDSAVYLCASSPSGGREETQYFGPGTRLLVL.

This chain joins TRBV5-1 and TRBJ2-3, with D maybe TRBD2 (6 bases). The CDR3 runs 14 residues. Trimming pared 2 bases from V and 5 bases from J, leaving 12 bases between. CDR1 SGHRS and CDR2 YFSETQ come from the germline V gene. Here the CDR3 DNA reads TGCGCCAGCAGCTTTTCGGGGGATGGAGATACGCAGTATTTT. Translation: CASSFSGDGDTQYF. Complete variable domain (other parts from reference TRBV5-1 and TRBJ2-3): KAGVTQTPRYLIKTRGQQVTLSCSPISGHRSVSWYQQTPGQGLQFLFEYFSETQRNKGNFPGRFSGRQFSNSRSEMNVSTLELGDSALYLCASSFSGDGDTQYFGPGTRLTVL.

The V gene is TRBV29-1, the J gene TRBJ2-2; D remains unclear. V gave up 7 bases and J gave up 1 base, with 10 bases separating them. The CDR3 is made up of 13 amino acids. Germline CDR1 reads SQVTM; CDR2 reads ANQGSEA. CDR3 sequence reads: CSGLDGNTGELFF. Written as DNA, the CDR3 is TGCAGCGGGCTTGACGGGAACACCGGGGAGCTGTTTTTT.